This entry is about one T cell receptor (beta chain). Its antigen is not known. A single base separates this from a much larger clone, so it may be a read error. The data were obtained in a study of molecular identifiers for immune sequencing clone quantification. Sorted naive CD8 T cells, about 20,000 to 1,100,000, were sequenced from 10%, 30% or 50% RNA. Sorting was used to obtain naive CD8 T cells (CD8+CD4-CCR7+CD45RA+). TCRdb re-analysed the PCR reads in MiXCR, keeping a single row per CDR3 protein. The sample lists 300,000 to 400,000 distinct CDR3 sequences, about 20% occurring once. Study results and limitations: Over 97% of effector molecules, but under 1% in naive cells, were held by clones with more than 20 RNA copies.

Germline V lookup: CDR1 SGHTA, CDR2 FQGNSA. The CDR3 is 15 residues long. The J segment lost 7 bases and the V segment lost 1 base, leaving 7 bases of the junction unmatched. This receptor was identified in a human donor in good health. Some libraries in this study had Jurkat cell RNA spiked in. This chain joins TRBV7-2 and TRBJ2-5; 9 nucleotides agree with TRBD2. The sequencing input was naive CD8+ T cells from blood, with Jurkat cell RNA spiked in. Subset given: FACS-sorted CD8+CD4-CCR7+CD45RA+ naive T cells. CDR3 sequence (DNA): TGTGCCAGCAGCTTAGTACCAGGGCGGGGGGGGACCCAGTACTTC. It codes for CASSLVPGRGGTQYF.